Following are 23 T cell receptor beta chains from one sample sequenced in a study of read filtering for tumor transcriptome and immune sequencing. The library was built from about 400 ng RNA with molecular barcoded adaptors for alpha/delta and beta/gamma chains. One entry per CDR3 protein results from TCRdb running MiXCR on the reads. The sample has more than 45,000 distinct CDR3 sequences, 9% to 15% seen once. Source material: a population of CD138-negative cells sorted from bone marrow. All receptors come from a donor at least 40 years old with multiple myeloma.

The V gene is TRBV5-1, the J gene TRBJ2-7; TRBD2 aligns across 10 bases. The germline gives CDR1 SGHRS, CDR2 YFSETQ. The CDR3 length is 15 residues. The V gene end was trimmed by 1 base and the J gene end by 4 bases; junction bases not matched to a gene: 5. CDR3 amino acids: CASSLRLAGAYEQYF. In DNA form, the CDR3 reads TGCGCCAGCAGCTTGAGGCTAGCGGGGGCATACGAGCAGTACTTC. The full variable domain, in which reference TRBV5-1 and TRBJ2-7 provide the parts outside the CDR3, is KAGVTQTPRYLIKTRGQQVTLSCSPISGHRSVSWYQQTPGQGLQFLFEYFSETQRNKGNFPGRFSGRQFSNSRSEMNVSTLELGDSALYLCASSLRLAGAYEQYFGPGTRLTVT.

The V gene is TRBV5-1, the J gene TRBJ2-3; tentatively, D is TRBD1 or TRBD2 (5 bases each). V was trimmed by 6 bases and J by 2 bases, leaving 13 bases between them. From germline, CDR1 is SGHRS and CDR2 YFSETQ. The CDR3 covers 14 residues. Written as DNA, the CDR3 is TGCGCCAGCAAAACCGGGACCTTCACAGATACGCAGTATTTT. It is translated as CASKTGTFTDTQYF.

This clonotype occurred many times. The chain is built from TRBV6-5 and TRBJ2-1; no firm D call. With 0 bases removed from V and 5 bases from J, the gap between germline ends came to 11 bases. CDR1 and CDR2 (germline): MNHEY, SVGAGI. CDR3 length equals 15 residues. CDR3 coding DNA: TGTGCCAGCAGTTACTCGATGGCGCAGAACAATGAGCAGTTCTTC. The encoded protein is CASSYSMAQNNEQFF.

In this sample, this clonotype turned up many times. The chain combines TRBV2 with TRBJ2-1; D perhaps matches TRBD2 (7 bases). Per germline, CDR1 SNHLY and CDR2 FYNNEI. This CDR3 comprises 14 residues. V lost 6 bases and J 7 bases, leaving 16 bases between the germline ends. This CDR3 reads CASRGVGGGNEQFF. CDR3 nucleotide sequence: TGTGCCAGCAGAGGGGTAGGGGGGGGTAATGAGCAGTTCTTC.

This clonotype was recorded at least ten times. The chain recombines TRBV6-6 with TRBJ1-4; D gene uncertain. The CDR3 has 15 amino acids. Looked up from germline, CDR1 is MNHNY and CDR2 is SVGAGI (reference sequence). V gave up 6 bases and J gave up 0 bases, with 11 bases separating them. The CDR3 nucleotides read TGTGCCAGCAGACGTAAGGAAGCAACTAATGAAAAACTGTTTTTT. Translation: CASRRKEATNEKLFF.

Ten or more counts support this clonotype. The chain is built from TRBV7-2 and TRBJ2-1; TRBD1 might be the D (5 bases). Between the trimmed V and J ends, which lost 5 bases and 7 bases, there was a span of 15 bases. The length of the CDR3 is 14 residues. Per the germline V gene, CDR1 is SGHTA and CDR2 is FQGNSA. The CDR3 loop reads CASSPARGWNEQFF. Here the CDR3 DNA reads TGTGCCAGCAGCCCCGCTAGGGGTTGGAATGAGCAGTTCTTC.

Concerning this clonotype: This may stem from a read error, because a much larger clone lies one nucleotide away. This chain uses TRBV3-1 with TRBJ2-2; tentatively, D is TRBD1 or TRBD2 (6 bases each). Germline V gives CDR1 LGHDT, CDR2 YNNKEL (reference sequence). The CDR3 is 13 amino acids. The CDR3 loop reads CASSQGTAGGLFF. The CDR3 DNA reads TGTGCCAGCAGCCAAGGGACAGCCGGGGGGCTGTTTTTT.

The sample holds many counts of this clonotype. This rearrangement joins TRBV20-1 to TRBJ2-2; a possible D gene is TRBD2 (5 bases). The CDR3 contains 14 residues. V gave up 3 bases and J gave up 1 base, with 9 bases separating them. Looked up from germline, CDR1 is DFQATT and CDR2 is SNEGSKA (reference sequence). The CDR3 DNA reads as TGCAGTGCTAGTTTTCGGGGGAACACCGGGGAGCTGTTTTTT. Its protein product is CSASFRGNTGELFF.

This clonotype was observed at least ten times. The CDR3 region is CSAMTVGTSSYEQYF. The CDR3 nucleotides read TGCAGTGCGATGACGGTTGGGACAAGCTCCTACGAGCAGTACTTC. The chain is built from TRBV20-1 and TRBJ2-7; D may be TRBD1 (6 bases). The CDR3 is 15 residues long. V lost 6 bases and J 0 bases, leaving 18 bases between the germline ends. Germline CDR1 and CDR2: DFQATT and SNEGSKA (reference sequence).

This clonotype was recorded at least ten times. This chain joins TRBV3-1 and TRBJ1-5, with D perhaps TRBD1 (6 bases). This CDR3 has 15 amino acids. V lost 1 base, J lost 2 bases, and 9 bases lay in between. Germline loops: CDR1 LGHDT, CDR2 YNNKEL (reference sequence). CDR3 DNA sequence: TGTGCCAGCAGCCAAGGAACAGGGCGCAATCAGCCCCAGCATTTT. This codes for CASSQGTGRNQPQHF.

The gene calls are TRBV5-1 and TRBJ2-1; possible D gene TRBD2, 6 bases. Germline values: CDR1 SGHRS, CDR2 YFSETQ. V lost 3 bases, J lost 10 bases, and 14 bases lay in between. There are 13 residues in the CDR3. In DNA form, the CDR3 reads TGCGCCAGCAGCTGGAGGCCCGCGGGGGAGCAGTTCTTC. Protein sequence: CASSWRPAGEQFF. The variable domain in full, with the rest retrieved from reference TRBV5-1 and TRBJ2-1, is KAGVTQTPRYLIKTRGQQVTLSCSPISGHRSVSWYQQTPGQGLQFLFEYFSETQRNKGNFPGRFSGRQFSNSRSEMNVSTLELGDSALYLCASSWRPAGEQFFGPGTRLTVL.

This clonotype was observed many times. CDR3 in DNA: TGCAGCGCTCCACCAACCTCGAACACTGAAGCTTTCTTT. Protein product: CSAPPTSNTEAFF. The chain couples TRBV20-1 to TRBJ1-1; no definite D call. The CDR3 loop spans 13 amino acids. Per germline, CDR1 DFQATT and CDR2 SNEGSKA (reference sequence).

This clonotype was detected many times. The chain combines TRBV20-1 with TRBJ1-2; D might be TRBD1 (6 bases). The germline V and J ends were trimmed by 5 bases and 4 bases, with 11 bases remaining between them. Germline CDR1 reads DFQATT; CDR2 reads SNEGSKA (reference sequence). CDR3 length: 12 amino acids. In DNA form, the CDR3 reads TGCAGTGCTCCCGGGACATCCTATGGCTACACCTTC. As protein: CSAPGTSYGYTF.

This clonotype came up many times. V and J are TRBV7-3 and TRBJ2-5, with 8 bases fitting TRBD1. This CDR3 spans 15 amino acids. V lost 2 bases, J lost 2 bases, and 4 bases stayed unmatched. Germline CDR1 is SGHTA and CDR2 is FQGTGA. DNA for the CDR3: TGTGCCAGCAGCTTAGTCAGGACAGGGCAAGAGACCCAGTACTTC. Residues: CASSLVRTGQETQYF.

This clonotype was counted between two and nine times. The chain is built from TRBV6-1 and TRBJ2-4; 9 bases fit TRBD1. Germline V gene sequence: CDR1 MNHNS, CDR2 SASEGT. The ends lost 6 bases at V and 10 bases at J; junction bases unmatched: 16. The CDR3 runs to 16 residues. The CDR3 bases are TGTGCCAGCAGAAAACAGGGGGCCCTTCGGTCCGATATTCAGTACTTC. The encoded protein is CASRKQGALRSDIQYF.

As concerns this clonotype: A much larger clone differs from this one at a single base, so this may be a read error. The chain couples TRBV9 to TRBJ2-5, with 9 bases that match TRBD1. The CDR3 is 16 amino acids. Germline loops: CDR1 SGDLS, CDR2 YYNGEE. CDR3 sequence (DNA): TGTGCCAGCAGCGTAGAACAGGGGGCCGGTGTGGAGACCCGGTACTTC. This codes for CASSVEQGAGVETRYF.

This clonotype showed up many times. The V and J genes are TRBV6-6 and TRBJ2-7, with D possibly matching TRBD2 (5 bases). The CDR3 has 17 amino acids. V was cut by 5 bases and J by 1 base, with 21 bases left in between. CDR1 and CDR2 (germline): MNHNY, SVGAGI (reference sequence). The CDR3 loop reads CASSTLPAPGKSYEQYF. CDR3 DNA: TGTGCCAGCAGTACCTTACCGGCACCGGGGAAGTCCTACGAGCAGTACTTC.

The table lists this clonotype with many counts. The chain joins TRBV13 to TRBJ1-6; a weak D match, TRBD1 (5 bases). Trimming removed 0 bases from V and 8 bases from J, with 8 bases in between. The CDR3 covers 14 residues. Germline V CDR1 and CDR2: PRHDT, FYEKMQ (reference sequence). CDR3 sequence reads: CASSLGIRDSPLHF. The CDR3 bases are TGTGCCAGCAGCTTAGGCATCAGGGATTCACCCCTCCACTTT.

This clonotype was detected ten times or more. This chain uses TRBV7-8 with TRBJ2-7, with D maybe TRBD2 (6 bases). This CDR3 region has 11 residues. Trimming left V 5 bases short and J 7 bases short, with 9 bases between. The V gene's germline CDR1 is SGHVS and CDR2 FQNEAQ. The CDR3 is CASSRRGEQYF. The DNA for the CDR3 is TGTGCCAGCAGCCGACGGGGGGAGCAGTACTTC.

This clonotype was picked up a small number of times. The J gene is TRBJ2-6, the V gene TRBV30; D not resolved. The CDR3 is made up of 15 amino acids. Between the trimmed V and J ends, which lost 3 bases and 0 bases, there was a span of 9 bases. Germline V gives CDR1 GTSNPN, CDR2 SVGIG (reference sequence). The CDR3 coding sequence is TGTGCCTGGAGGGCACTGAGCTCTGGGGCCAACGTCCTGACTTTC. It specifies CAWRALSSGANVLTF.

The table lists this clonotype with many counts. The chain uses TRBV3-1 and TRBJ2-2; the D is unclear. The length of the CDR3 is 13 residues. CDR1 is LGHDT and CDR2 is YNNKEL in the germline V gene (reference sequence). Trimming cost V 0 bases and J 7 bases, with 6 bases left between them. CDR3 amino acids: CASSQEVSGELFF. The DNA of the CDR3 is TGTGCCAGCAGCCAAGAGGTCAGCGGGGAGCTGTTTTTT.

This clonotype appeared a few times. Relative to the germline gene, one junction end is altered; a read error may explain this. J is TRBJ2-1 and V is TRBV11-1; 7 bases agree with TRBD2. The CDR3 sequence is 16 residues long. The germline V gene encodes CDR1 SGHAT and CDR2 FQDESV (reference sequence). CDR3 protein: CASSLAGGRFYNGQLF. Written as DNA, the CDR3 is TGTGCCAGCAGCTTAGCGGGGGGGAGGTTCTACAATGGGCAGCTCTTC.

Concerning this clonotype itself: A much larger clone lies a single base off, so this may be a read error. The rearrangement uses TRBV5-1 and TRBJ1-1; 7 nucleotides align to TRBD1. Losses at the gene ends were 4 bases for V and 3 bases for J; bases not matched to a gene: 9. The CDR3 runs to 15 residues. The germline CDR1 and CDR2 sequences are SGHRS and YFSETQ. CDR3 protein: CASSQTGIRDTEAFF. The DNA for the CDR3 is TGCGCCAGCAGCCAGACAGGGATTAGGGACACTGAAGCTTTCTTT.